The clone carrying this TCR beta chain has ten or more counts. V was clipped by 5 bases and J by 3 bases; unmatched bases: 11. Germline values: CDR1 SGHAT, CDR2 FQNNGV. This CDR3 is built from 17 residues. The data belong to a study of T cells in Graves' hyperthyroidism and ophthalmopathy. In the ophthalmopathy cohort, Clinical Activity Score was at least 3, NOSPECS grade at least 4, and duration under 3 months. What was amplified from RNA transcripts were TCR beta CDR3 regions. The study used the HTBI primer set for a first-round RT-PCR of the TCR CDR3. One entry per CDR3 protein results from TCRdb running MiXCR on the multiplex PCR reads. The sample has around 620,000 distinct CDR3 sequences, about 14% seen once.

The sample taken for sequencing was blood. This TCR was sampled from a young woman with Graves' ophthalmopathy. The rearrangement links TRBV11-2 to TRBJ2-1; 9 bases line up with TRBD1. The CDR3 nucleotides read TGTGCCAGCAGCGGAGGAGAAACAGGGGGCAGCTACAATGAGCAGTTCTTC. It specifies CASSGGETGGSYNEQFF.